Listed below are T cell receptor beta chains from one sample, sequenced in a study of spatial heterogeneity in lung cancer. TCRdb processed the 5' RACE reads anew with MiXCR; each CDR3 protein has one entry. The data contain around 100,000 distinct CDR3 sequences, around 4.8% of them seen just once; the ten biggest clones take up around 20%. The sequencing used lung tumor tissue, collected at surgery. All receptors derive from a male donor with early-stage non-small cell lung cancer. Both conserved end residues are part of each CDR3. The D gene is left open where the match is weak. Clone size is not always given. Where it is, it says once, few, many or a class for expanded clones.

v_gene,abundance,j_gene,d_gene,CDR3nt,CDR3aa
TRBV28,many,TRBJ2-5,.,TGTGCCAGCAGTTTCCAACGGCGGACGCCGGGAGAGACCCAGTACTTC,CASSFQRRTPGETQYF
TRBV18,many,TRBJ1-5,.,TGTGCCAGCTCACCTGTGTGGGGGGCAGATCAGCCCCAGCATTTT,CASSPVWGADQPQHF
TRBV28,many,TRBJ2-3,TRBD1,TGTGCCAGCAGTTCACAGGGGGCCACAGATACGCAGTATTTT,CASSSQGATDTQYF
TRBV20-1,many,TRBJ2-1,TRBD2,TGCAGTGCTAGAACTTCGTCTAGCGGGAGTATCTACAATGAGCAGTTCTTC,CSARTSSSGSIYNEQFF
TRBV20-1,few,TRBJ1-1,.,TGCAGTGCCCCCCAGCAAACAGGGTTCGCTGAAGCTTTCTTT,CSAPQQTGFAEAFF
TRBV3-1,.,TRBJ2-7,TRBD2,TGTGCCGCGGGAGAGCGACACTCCTACGAGCAGTACTTC,CAAGERHSYEQYF
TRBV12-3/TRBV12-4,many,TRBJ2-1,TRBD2,TGTGCCAGCAGTTTATTGACTAGCGGGGGCTTGGAACAGTTCTTC,CASSLLTSGGLEQFF
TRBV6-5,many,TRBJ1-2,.,TGTGCCAGCAGTTTCAGGGGTAGGGGGGCCTATGGCTACACCTTC,CASSFRGRGAYGYTF
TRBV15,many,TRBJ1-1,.,TGTGCCACCAGCAGATGGACAGAGAACACTGAAGCTTTCTTT,CATSRWTENTEAFF
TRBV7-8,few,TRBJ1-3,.,TGTGCCAGCACAAGAAGCTCTGGAAACACCATATATTTT,CASTRSSGNTIYF
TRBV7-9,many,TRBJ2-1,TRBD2,TGTGCCAGCAGCCCTCGGACTAGCGGAGATGAGCAGTTCTTC,CASSPRTSGDEQFF
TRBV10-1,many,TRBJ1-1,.,TGCGCCAGTCGGAGGGGGAAGAACACTGAAGCTTTCTTT,CASRRGKNTEAFF
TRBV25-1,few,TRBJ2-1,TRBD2,TGTGCAGTCAACACAGCGGGAGTAGGCAATGAGCAGTTCTTC,CAVNTAGVGNEQFF
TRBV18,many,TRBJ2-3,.,TGTGCCAGCAGCTGGACTGACACAGATACGCAGTATTTT,CASSWTDTDTQYF
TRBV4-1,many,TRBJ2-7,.,TGCGCCAGCAGCCAAGAGAATAGTTACGAGCAGTACTTC,CASSQENSYEQYF
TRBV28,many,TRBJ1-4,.,TGTGCCAGCAGGCCCGGGACCCTACCTGAAAAACTGTTTTTT,CASRPGTLPEKLFF
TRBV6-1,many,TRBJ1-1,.,TGTGCCAGCAGTGAACGAATGAACACTGAAGCTTTCTTT,CASSERMNTEAFF
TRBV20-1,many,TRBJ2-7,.,TGCAGTGCTAGAGAAGGCAGGGGTAGTTCCGAGCAGTACTTC,CSAREGRGSSEQYF
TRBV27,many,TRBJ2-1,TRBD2,TGTGCCAGCAGTTTAAGCACTAGCGGGAGTTCCGAGCAGTTCTTC,CASSLSTSGSSEQFF
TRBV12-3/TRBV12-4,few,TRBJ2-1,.,TGTGCCAGCAGTTTAATGGGGGGCTCTGAGCAGTTCTTC,CASSLMGGSEQFF
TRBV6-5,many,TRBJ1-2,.,TGTGCCAGCAGTTACTCGACCATCCACCGCTACACCTTC,CASSYSTIHRYTF
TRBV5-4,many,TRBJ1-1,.,TGTGCCAGCAGCTTGAGAGGGTGGACTGAAGCTTTCTTT,CASSLRGWTEAFF
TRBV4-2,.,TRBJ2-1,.,TGTGCCAGCAGCCAAGAAAGGGGTAGTGAGCAGTTCTTC,CASSQERGSEQFF
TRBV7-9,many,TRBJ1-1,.,TGTGCCAGCAGCTTCGGGAGAACTGAAGCTTTCTTT,CASSFGRTEAFF
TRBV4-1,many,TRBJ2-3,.,TGCGCCAGCAGCCAAGATCGTGGGAGTACCGTAACAGATACGCAGTATTTT,CASSQDRGSTVTDTQYF
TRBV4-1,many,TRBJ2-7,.,TGCGCCAGCAGCCAAGATCCGCTAGGCACCTACGAGCAGTACTTC,CASSQDPLGTYEQYF
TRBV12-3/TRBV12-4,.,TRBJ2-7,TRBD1,TGTGCCAGCAGTTCTAGGCAGGGGGCGAAGGCCTACGAGCAGTACTTC,CASSSRQGAKAYEQYF
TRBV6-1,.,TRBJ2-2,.,TGTGCCAGCAGTGAACCACCCGGGAAAGACACCGGGGAGCTGTTTTTT,CASSEPPGKDTGELFF
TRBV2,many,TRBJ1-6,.,TGTGCCAGCAGCGGAGGTTGGAGCTCCTATAATTCACCCCTCCACTTT,CASSGGWSSYNSPLHF
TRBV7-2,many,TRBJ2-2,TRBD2,TGTGCCAGCAGCCGGGAAGCGGGGGACTTCACCGGGGAGCTGTTTTTT,CASSREAGDFTGELFF
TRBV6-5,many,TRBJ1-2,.,TGTGCCAGCAGCCGGATTGAGGGGGGTGCCCACTACACCTTC,CASSRIEGGAHYTF
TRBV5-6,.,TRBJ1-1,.,TGTGCCAGCAGCTTGTGGGGGACAACCTCAGGGAACACTGAAGCTTTCTTT,CASSLWGTTSGNTEAFF
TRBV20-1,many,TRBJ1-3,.,TGCAGTGCTAGCCCCGGGGATTTTGGAAACACCATATATTTT,CSASPGDFGNTIYF
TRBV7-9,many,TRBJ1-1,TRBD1,TGTGCCAGCCTGGGGGAGGGGGCCACTGAAGCTTTCTTT,CASLGEGATEAFF
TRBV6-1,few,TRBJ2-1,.,TGTGCCAGCACTCGGGAGCGGGCCCGGAGGTATGAGCAGTTCTTC,CASTRERARRYEQFF
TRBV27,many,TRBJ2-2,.,TGTGCCAGCAGCCGGGCCGTAGACAGATCGAACACCGGGGAGCTGTTTTTT,CASSRAVDRSNTGELFF
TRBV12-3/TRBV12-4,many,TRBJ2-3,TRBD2,TGTGCCAGCGGGGGACTAGCGGGAGGGCCAGGCACAGATACGCAGTATTTT,CASGGLAGGPGTDTQYF
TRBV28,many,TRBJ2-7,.,TGTGCCAGCACCGACCTAGGGGTTTACGAGCAGTACTTC,CASTDLGVYEQYF
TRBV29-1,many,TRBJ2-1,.,TGCAGTCTCCGCTCCTACAATGAGCAGTTCTTC,CSLRSYNEQFF
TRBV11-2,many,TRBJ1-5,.,TGTGCCAGCAGCTTCGGGGCAGCTAGCAATCAGCCCCAGCATTTT,CASSFGAASNQPQHF
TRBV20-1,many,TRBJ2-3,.,TGCAGTGCTAGAGTCGGGCGGGATACGCAGTATTTT,CSARVGRDTQYF
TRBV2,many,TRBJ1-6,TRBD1,TGTGCCAGCAGGGGTCGGGGACAGAATTCACCCCTCCACTTT,CASRGRGQNSPLHF